This entry concerns a single T cell receptor beta chain. The data originate from a study of CD8+ T cells in alopecia areata. Study context: Oral tofacitinib, 5 to 10 mg twice daily, was given in an open-label trial. A 6-month period off drug followed tofacitinib, which lasted 6 to 18 months.

The authors extracted RNA and reverse transcribed it into cDNA as the sequencing template. Profiling relied on immunoSEQ multiplex PCR, and the TCRdb table lists in-frame clones only, not all of them. The repertoire includes almost 250,000 clones, about two thirds of them detected once, and roughly 1.2% sits in the top ten. CDR3 size: 13 residues. The germline V and J ends were trimmed by 2 bases and 9 bases, with 11 bases remaining between them. Germline values: CDR1 SNHLY, CDR2 FYNNEI. Researchers gathered lesional scalp punch biopsies and peripheral blood from patients with alopecia areata. Sorting of CD4+ and CD8+ T cells was performed on PBMCs.

V gene TRBV2 combines with J gene TRBJ2-1; D tentatively fits TRBD1 or TRBD2 (5 bases each). Source: CD4+ T cells sorted from blood, taken at week 0. This sequence originates from a human donor with alopecia areata. The CDR3 protein is CASSEQGRGEQFF. The CDR3 DNA sequence: TGTGCCAGCAGTGAACAGGGTCGGGGTGAGCAGTTCTTC.